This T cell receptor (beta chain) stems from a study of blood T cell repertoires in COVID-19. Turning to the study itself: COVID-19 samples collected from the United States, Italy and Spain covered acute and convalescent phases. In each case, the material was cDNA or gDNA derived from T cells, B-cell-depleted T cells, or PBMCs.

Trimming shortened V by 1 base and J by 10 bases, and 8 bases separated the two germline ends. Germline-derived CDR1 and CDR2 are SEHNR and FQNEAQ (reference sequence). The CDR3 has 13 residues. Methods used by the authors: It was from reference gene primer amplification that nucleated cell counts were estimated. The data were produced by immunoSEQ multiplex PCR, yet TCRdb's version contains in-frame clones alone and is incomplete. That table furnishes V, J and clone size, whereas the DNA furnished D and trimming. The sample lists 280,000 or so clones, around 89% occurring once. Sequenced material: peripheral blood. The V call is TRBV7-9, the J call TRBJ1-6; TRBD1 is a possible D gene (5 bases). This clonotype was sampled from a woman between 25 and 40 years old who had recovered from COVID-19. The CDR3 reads CASSLGGASPLHF. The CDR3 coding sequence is TGTGCCAGCAGCTTAGGGGGCGCATCACCCCTCCACTTT.